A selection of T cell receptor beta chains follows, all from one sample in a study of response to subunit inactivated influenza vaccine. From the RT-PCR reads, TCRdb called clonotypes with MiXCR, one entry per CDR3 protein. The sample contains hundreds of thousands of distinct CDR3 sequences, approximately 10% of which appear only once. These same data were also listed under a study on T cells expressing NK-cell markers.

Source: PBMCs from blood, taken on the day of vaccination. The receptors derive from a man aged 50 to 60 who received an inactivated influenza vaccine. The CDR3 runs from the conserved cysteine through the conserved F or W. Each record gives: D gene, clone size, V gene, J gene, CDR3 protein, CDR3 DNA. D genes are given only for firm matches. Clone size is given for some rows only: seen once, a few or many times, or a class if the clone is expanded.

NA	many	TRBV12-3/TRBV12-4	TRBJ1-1	CASSFRRMNTEAFF	TGTGCCAGCAGTTTTAGGCGGATGAACACTGAAGCTTTCTTT
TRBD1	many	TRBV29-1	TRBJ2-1	CSVEWRTAGGSYNEQFF	TGCAGCGTTGAATGGCGTACGGCAGGGGGCTCCTACAATGAGCAGTTCTTC
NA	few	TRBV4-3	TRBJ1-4	CASSQDSGEKLFF	TGCGCCAGCAGCCAAGATTCTGGTGAAAAACTGTTTTTT
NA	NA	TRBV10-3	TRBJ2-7	CAIRNRQTSSYEQYF	TGTGCCATCAGGAACCGACAGACGAGCTCCTACGAGCAGTACTTC
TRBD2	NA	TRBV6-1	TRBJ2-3	CASGSGGPTDTQYF	TGTGCCAGCGGGTCGGGAGGTCCCACGGATACGCAGTATTTT
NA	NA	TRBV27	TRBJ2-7	CASRKTVTYEQYF	TGTGCCAGCAGGAAGACTGTAACCTACGAGCAGTACTTC
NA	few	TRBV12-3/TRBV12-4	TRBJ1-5	CASSGGLRQPQHF	TGTGCCAGCAGTGGGGGGCTTCGGCAGCCCCAGCATTTT
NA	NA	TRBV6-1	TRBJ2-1	CASREQGHEQFF	TGTGCCAGCAGAGAACAGGGCCATGAGCAGTTCTTC
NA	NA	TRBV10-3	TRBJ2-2	CAISPAVNTGELFF	TGTGCCATCAGCCCGGCAGTTAACACCGGGGAGCTGTTTTTT
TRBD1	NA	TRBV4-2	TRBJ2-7	CASSQDTGGVSYEQYF	TGTGCCAGCAGCCAAGATACAGGGGGCGTTAGTTACGAGCAGTACTTC
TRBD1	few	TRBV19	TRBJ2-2	CASSSLLGTGATGELFF	TGTGCCAGTAGTTCGCTTCTCGGGACAGGGGCCACCGGGGAGCTGTTTTTT
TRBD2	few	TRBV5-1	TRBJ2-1	CASSKGELAGYNEQFF	TGCGCCAGCAGCAAAGGGGAGCTAGCGGGATACAATGAGCAGTTCTTC
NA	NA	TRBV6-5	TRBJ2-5	CASSYGMTGIETQYF	TGTGCCAGCAGTTACGGAATGACAGGAATAGAGACCCAGTACTTC
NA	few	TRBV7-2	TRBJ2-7	CASSLASGARTYEQYF	TGTGCCAGCAGCTTAGCGTCAGGGGCCCGAACCTACGAGCAGTACTTC
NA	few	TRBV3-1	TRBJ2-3	CASSLHAAGRTDTQYF	TGTGCCAGCAGCCTTCATGCGGCGGGGCGCACAGATACGCAGTATTTT
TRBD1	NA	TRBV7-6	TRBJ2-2	CASSWTGSDTGELFF	TGTGCCAGCAGCTGGACAGGGTCGGACACCGGGGAGCTGTTTTTT
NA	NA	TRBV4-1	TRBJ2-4	CASSQGMDIQYF	TGCGCCAGCAGCCAAGGTATGGACATTCAGTACTTC
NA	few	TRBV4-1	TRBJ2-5	CASSQYGGAGRETQYF	TGCGCCAGCAGCCAATATGGGGGTGCAGGGCGGGAGACCCAGTACTTC
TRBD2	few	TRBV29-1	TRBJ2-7	CSVEEVGGRSSEQYF	TGCAGCGTTGAAGAGGTCGGCGGGAGATCGAGTGAGCAGTACTTC
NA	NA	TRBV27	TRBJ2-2	CASSIITGELFF	TGTGCCAGCAGTATTATAACCGGGGAGCTGTTTTTT
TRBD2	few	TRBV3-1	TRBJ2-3	CASSQEAGVETQYF	TGTGCCAGCAGCCAAGAAGCGGGAGTCGAGACGCAGTATTTT
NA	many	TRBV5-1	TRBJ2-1	CASSPGLASLNEQFF	TGCGCCAGCAGTCCGGGACTCGCATCCCTCAATGAGCAGTTCTTC
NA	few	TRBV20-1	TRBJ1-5	CSARQTYSNQPQHF	TGCAGTGCGAGACAGACGTATAGCAATCAGCCCCAGCATTTT
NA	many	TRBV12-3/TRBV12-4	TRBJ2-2	CASSLRRTGELFF	TGTGCCAGCAGTTTAAGGCGGACCGGGGAGCTGTTTTTT
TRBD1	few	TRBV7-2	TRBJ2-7	CASSSDRVGKQYF	TGTGCCAGCAGCTCGGACAGGGTTGGTAAGCAGTACTTC
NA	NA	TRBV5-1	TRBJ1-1	CASSSRGWNTEAFF	TGCGCCAGCAGCTCGCGGGGGTGGAACACTGAAGCTTTCTTT
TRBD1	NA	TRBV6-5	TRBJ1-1	CASSLRPDRGNTEAFF	TGTGCCAGCAGCTTACGCCCCGACAGGGGAAACACTGAAGCTTTCTTT
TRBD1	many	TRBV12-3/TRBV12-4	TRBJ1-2	CASSKQGIDYGYTF	TGTGCCAGCAGCAAACAGGGGATAGACTATGGCTACACCTTC
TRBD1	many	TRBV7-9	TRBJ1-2	CASSLGQGPLYGYTF	TGTGCCAGCAGCCTTGGACAGGGGCCCCTCTATGGCTACACCTTC
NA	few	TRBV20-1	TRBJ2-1	CSASGSVRNEQFF	TGCAGTGCTAGCGGGAGTGTGAGGAATGAGCAGTTCTTC